This passage covers 30 T cell receptor beta chains from one sample sequenced in a study of shared clonotypes between healthy human individuals (dated by TCRdb to about 2020). Libraries were prepared through the immunoSEQ multiplex PCR assay. TCRdb limited this immuneACCESS table to in-frame rearrangements with V and J called. A share of clones is missing; checked studies link under half to unresolved V genes, and the rest is unexplained. Present in this sample are under 2.5 million clones, 85% to 95% of which were seen just once. The ten largest clones capture 0.37% of the sample. Sequenced material: naive CD4+ T cells from PBMCs. In light of the paper, this sample's cell subset or site label describes: CD45RA+ positively selected. The receptors originated from a man younger than 30 in good health. Some clones in this sample may be carry-over from other donors' samples.

The V call is TRBV6-5, the J call TRBJ2-7; 11 nucleotides match TRBD2. Germline lookup yields CDR1 MNHEY and CDR2 SVGAGI. Trimming removed 7 bases from V and 6 bases from J; junction bases left unmatched: 8. This CDR3 is built from 14 residues. CDR3 DNA sequence: TGTGCCAGCAAATCACTAGCGGGAGCTGGCGAGCAGTACTTC. Its protein product is CASKSLAGAGEQYF.

The chain combines TRBV5-1 with TRBJ2-2; TRBD1 matches at 9 bases. J was trimmed by 4 bases and V by 4 bases; bases with no gene match: 8. Per the germline V gene, CDR1 is SGHRS and CDR2 is YFSETQ. The CDR3 covers 16 residues. The CDR3 bases are TGCGCCAGCAGCGCCCGGGACAGGGCGGCCACCGGGGAGCTGTTTTTT. Translation gives CASSARDRAATGELFF.

The CDR3 DNA is TGTGCCGAACAGGGAGGGACCGGGGAGCTGTTTTTT. This encodes CAEQGGTGELFF. The V gene is TRBV9, the J gene TRBJ2-2, with D tentatively TRBD2 (7 bases). Germline V gene sequence: CDR1 SGDLS, CDR2 YYNGEE. The CDR3 is made up of 12 amino acids. V gave up 10 bases and J gave up 5 bases, with 12 bases separating them.

The chain couples TRBV4-2 to TRBJ2-2, with D maybe TRBD2 (5 bases). Germline assignment: CDR1 LGHNA and CDR2 YNFKEQ. V was cut by 3 bases and J by 6 bases, with 11 bases left in between. The CDR3 sequence is 14 residues long. CDR3 protein: CASSHMGSPGELFF. The CDR3 nucleotides are TGTGCCAGCAGCCATATGGGGAGCCCCGGGGAGCTGTTTTTT.

CDR3 sequence: CASSPQISRPSTDTQYF. CDR3 sequence (DNA): TGTGCCAGCTCACCACAAATATCCAGACCCAGCACAGATACGCAGTATTTT. The chain joins TRBV18 to TRBJ2-3; unclear D gene. Germline loops: CDR1 KGHSH, CDR2 LQKENI. The CDR3 loop spans 17 amino acids. V was trimmed by 1 base and J by 0 bases, leaving 14 bases between them.

V gene TRBV7-9 combines with J gene TRBJ2-2, with 10 bases aligning to TRBD2. Germline lookup yields CDR1 SEHNR and CDR2 FQNEAQ (reference sequence). This CDR3 is built from 16 residues. J gave up 4 bases and V 5 bases, and 7 bases lay outside the gene matches. The CDR3 DNA reads as TGTGCCAGCAGCCTCGGACTAGCGGAGGGCACCGGGGAGCTGTTTTTT. It translates to CASSLGLAEGTGELFF.

This CDR3 reads CASSRSGINTEAFF. CDR3 sequence (DNA): TGTGCCAGCAGCCGGTCGGGGATAAACACTGAAGCTTTCTTT. The chain couples TRBV7-3 to TRBJ1-1; D ambiguous. Germline V lookup: CDR1 SGHTA, CDR2 FQGTGA. V gave up 5 bases and J gave up 2 bases, with 12 bases separating them. The CDR3 sequence is 14 residues long.

The chain carries TRBV7-2 and TRBJ2-7; D remains unclear. Deletions cut 5 bases from V and 2 bases from J, with 13 bases between. The CDR3 runs 14 residues. CDR1 and CDR2 (germline): SGHTA, FQGNSA. CDR3 region: CASSPEVITYEQYF. As DNA, the CDR3 is TGTGCCAGCAGCCCCGAGGTGATTACCTACGAGCAGTACTTC. Filled out from reference TRBV7-2 and TRBJ2-7, the complete variable domain reads GAGVSQSPSNKVTEKGKDVELRCDPISGHTALYWYRQSLGQGLEFLIYFQGNSAPDKSGLPSDRFSAERTGGSVSTLTIQRTQQEDSAVYLCASSPEVITYEQYFGPGTRLTVT.

V usage is TRBV29-1 and J usage is TRBJ2-7; 9 nucleotides agree with TRBD1. The germline gives CDR1 SQVTM, CDR2 ANQGSEA. J gave up 2 bases and V 6 bases, and 14 bases lay outside the gene matches. The CDR3 consists of 16 residues. The CDR3 coding sequence is TGCAGCGTACTACCTATTGGGACAGGGATTACCTACGAGCAGTACTTC. Its translation is CSVLPIGTGITYEQYF.

The V call is TRBV10-3, the J call TRBJ2-7; D possibly corresponds to TRBD2 (5 bases). V lost 6 bases to trimming and J lost 5 bases, with 11 bases between them. CDR1 is ENHRY, CDR2 SYGVKD, per germline. The CDR3 extends over 12 amino acids. The CDR3, as DNA: TGTGCCATCAGGGACTTCGTGAACGAGCAGTACTTC. This gives the protein CAIRDFVNEQYF.

This chain's CDR3 is CASSPPTRRSSTDTQYF. The CDR3 DNA sequence: TGTGCCAGCTCACCACCGACTCGACGGTCGAGCACAGATACGCAGTATTTT. The chain has TRBV18 and TRBJ2-3; D gene ambiguous. Germline lookup yields CDR1 KGHSH and CDR2 LQKENI. Trimming shortened V by 0 bases and J by 0 bases, and 13 bases separated the two germline ends. The CDR3 contains 17 residues.

The genes are TRBV4-3 and TRBJ2-7; TRBD2 might be the D (6 bases). The CDR3 covers 16 residues. V was clipped by 0 bases and J by 6 bases, with 18 bases between them. Germline CDR1 LGHNA, CDR2 YSLEER. As DNA, the CDR3 is TGCGCCAGCAGCCAAGATTCGGGGGAATGGGCGATCGAGCAGTACTTC. Translated: CASSQDSGEWAIEQYF.

This rearrangement joins TRBV28 to TRBJ1-5; no reliable D call. Trimming removed 5 bases at V and 1 base at J, with 9 bases between. The length of the CDR3 is 14 residues. Germline V gives CDR1 MDHEN, CDR2 SYDVKM. Here the CDR3 DNA reads TGTGCCAGCAGTACACATACAAGCAATCAGCCCCAGCATTTT. Translation: CASSTHTSNQPQHF.

In this sample, this clone turned up once. The V and J genes are TRBV9 and TRBJ2-3; D remains unclear. The CDR3 has 13 residues. The germline gives CDR1 SGDLS, CDR2 YYNGEE. V lost 4 bases to trimming and J lost 5 bases, with 11 bases between them. CDR3 bases: TGTGCCAGCAGCCCTACTACTCGAGATACGCAGTATTTT. This codes for CASSPTTRDTQYF. The entire variable domain, with the rest obtained from reference TRBV9 and TRBJ2-3, is as follows: DSGVTQTPKHLITATGQRVTLRCSPRSGDLSVYWYQQSLDQGLQFLIQYYNGEERAKGNILERFSAQQFPDLHSELNLSSLELGDSALYFCASSPTTRDTQYFGPGTRLTVL.

The chain combines TRBV19 with TRBJ2-5, with TRBD2 identical over 8 bases. Trimming took 8 bases from V and 2 from J; bases not matched to a gene: 4. In germline, CDR1 is LNHDA, CDR2 SQIVND (reference sequence). This CDR3 is 13 amino acids long. CDR3 amino acids: CASAGTRQETQYF. The DNA of the CDR3 is TGTGCCAGTGCTGGGACTAGGCAAGAGACCCAGTACTTC.

Note on this clone: This specimen includes other DNA sequences encoding the same CDR3. The chain uses TRBV2 and TRBJ2-2; D is unresolved. The V end lost 2 bases, the J end lost 4 bases, and 2 bases lay between the germline ends. There are 12 residues in the CDR3. CDR1 and CDR2 (germline): SNHLY, FYNNEI. The CDR3 DNA follows: TGTGCCAGCAGTGAAAGCACCGGGGAGCTGTTTTTT. It encodes CASSESTGELFF.

The chain uses TRBV5-1 and TRBJ2-3; weak D call: TRBD2 (6 bases). Between the trimmed V and J ends, which lost 0 bases and 2 bases, there was a span of 13 bases. Germline values: CDR1 SGHRS, CDR2 YFSETQ. The CDR3 is made up of 16 amino acids. The CDR3 bases are TGCGCCAGCAGCTTGGGTTACGGGAGTGCCACAGATACGCAGTATTTT. As protein: CASSLGYGSATDTQYF.

J is TRBJ2-1 and V is TRBV7-6; no clear D gene. This CDR3 has 15 amino acids. Germline V gene lookup returns CDR1 SGHVS and CDR2 FNYEAQ. V was pared by 5 bases and J by 4 bases, with 15 bases between. The CDR3 region is CASSPSVGPYNEQFF. Written as DNA, the CDR3 is TGTGCCAGCAGCCCATCGGTTGGGCCTTACAATGAGCAGTTCTTC. The complete variable domain, with remaining parts taken from reference TRBV7-6 and TRBJ2-1, reads GAGVSQSPRYKVTKRGQDVALRCDPISGHVSLYWYRQALGQGPEFLTYFNYEAQQDKSGLPNDRFSAERPEGSISTLTIQRTEQRDSAMYRCASSPSVGPYNEQFFGPGTRLTVL.

The rearrangement uses TRBV7-3 and TRBJ2-3; D might be TRBD1 (5 bases). V was trimmed by 5 bases and J by 3 bases, leaving 12 bases between them. CDR3 length: 14 residues. Germline-derived CDR1 and CDR2 are SGHTA and FQGTGA. Here the CDR3 DNA reads TGTGCCAGCAGCCCCACCAGGGATACAGATACGCAGTATTTT. Protein product: CASSPTRDTDTQYF.

V usage is TRBV29-1 and J usage is TRBJ1-4; D is unresolved. Germline V gives CDR1 SQVTM, CDR2 ANQGSEA. The V gene lost 3 bases and the J gene lost 3 bases, with 5 bases spanning the gap. The CDR3 is 12 residues long. The CDR3 region has the DNA TGCAGCGTTGAGGAGCCTAATGAAAAACTGTTTTTT. As protein: CSVEEPNEKLFF.

This CDR3 reads CASSYRLAAYREQYF. CDR3 DNA: TGTGCCAGCAGCTACAGACTAGCGGCTTATAGGGAGCAGTACTTC. The chain combines TRBV5-6 with TRBJ2-7; 9 bases fit TRBD2. Germline trimming cut 3 bases from V and 7 bases from J; bases unmatched to any gene: 11. This CDR3 has 15 residues. Germline lookup yields CDR1 SGHDT and CDR2 YYEEEE.

This chain connects TRBV15 to TRBJ1-1, with D possibly being TRBD1 (6 bases). Germline CDR1 and CDR2: LNHNV and YYDKDF (reference sequence). Trimming took 1 base from V and 4 from J, leaving 10 bases between them. This CDR3 has 14 residues. The CDR3: CATSRGVGGTEAFF. CDR3 nucleotide sequence: TGTGCCACCAGCAGAGGGGTAGGGGGCACTGAAGCTTTCTTT.

The sample holds one count of this clone. The genes are TRBV7-3 and TRBJ2-5, with D possibly matching TRBD1 (6 bases). Trimming removed 4 bases from V and 2 bases from J, with 14 bases in between. The CDR3 spans 15 residues. Per the germline V gene, CDR1 is SGHTA and CDR2 is FQGTGA. DNA of the CDR3: TGTGCCAGCAGCTCCAGACCGGGACAACAAGAGACCCAGTACTTC. Protein: CASSSRPGQQETQYF. Full variable domain (rest looked up from reference TRBV7-3 and TRBJ2-5): GAGVSQTPSNKVTEKGKYVELRCDPISGHTALYWYRQSLGQGPEFLIYFQGTGAADDSGLPNDRFFAVRPEGSVSTLKIQRTERGDSAVYLCASSSRPGQQETQYFGPGTRLLVL.

The V gene is TRBV7-3, the J gene TRBJ2-2, with TRBD2 identical over 11 bases. V was pared by 5 bases and J by 6 bases, with 8 bases of the junction left unmatched. The CDR3 spans 16 residues. Germline values: CDR1 SGHTA, CDR2 FQGTGA. CDR3 DNA: TGTGCCAGCAGCCTAGGAACTAGCGGGAGACCCGGGGAGCTGTTTTTT. It translates to CASSLGTSGRPGELFF.

In DNA, the CDR3 is TGTGCCAGCAGCCCCCCAGGGGCCCGCACAGATACGCAGTATTTT. It specifies CASSPPGARTDTQYF. J is TRBJ2-3 and V is TRBV11-2; a weak D match, TRBD1 (6 bases). The CDR3 spans 15 residues. CDR1 is SGHAT and CDR2 is FQNNGV in the germline V gene. V was cut by 5 bases and J by 1 base, with 13 bases left in between.

Only one count was recorded for this clone. The chain joins TRBV5-4 to TRBJ2-2; D may match TRBD1 or TRBD2 (5 bases each). V gave up 4 bases and J gave up 5 bases, with 15 bases separating them. From germline, CDR1 is SGHNT and CDR2 YYREEE (reference sequence). The CDR3 runs 15 residues. CDR3 bases: TGTGCCAGCAGCGAGGGGCAGGTAGTAACCGGGGAGCTGTTTTTT. This codes for CASSEGQVVTGELFF.

The V call is TRBV7-9, the J call TRBJ2-7; 10 nucleotides align to TRBD2. The germline V gene encodes CDR1 SEHNR and CDR2 FQNEAQ (reference sequence). The trim removed 5 bases at V and 2 bases at J, leaving 12 bases unmatched. This CDR3 region has 17 residues. The CDR3 DNA follows: TGTGCCAGCAGCCTTCGGACTAGCGGATCTACCACCTACGAGCAGTACTTC. It encodes CASSLRTSGSTTYEQYF.

V usage is TRBV10-3 and J usage is TRBJ2-7; 7 nucleotides match TRBD2. Germline V gene sequence: CDR1 ENHRY, CDR2 SYGVKD. The V gene end was trimmed by 2 bases and the J gene end by 3 bases; junction bases not matched to a gene: 7. This CDR3 spans 15 amino acids. The CDR3: CAISERAGVIYEQYF. CDR3 DNA sequence: TGTGCCATCAGTGAGAGGGCGGGAGTTATCTACGAGCAGTACTTC.

The chain combines TRBV7-3 with TRBJ2-1; 7 bases are shared with TRBD2. In germline, CDR1 is SGHTA, CDR2 FQGTGA. CDR3 length equals 15 residues. With V trimmed by 5 bases and J by 8 bases, 12 bases remained unmatched. CDR3: CASSPTSGTLYEQFF. The DNA of the CDR3 is TGTGCCAGCAGCCCGACCAGCGGGACGCTTTATGAGCAGTTCTTC.

V and J are TRBV7-9 and TRBJ1-4; 7 bases line up with TRBD1. V trimming: 0 bases; J trimming: 7 bases; junction bases outside the gene matches: 2. Germline CDR1 is SEHNR and CDR2 is FQNEAQ (reference sequence). This CDR3 comprises 14 residues. Here the CDR3 reads CASSLADRVEKLFF. CDR3 nucleotides: TGTGCCAGCAGCTTAGCTGACAGGGTTGAAAAACTGTTTTTT. Supplemented by reference TRBV7-9 and TRBJ1-4, the full variable domain reads DTGVSQNPRHKITKRGQNVTFRCDPISEHNRLYWYRQTLGQGPEFLTYFQNEAQLEKSRLLSDRFSAERPKGSFSTLEIQRTEQGDSAMYLCASSLADRVEKLFFGSGTQLSVL.